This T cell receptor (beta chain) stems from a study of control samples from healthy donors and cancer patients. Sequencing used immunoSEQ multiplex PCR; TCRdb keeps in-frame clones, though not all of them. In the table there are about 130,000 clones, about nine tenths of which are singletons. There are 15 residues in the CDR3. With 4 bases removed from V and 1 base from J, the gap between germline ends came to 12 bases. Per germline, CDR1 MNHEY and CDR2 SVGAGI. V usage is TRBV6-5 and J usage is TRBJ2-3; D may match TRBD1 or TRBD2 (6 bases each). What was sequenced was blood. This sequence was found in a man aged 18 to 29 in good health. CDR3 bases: TGTGCCAGCAGTTTGCGGAGGGGGGGCACAGATACGCAGTATTTT. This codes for CASSLRRGGTDTQYF.